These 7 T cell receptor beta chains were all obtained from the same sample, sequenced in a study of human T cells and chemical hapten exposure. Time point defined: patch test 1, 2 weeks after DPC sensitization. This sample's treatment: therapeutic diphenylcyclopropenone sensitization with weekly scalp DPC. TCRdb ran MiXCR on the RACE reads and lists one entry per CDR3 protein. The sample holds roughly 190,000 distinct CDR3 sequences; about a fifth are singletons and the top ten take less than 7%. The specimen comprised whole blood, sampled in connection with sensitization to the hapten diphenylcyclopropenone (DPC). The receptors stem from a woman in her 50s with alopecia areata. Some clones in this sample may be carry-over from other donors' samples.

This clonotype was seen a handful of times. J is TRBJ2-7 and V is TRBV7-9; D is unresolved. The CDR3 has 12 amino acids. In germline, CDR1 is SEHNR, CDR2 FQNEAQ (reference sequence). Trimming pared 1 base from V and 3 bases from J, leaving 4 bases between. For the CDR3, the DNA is TGTGCCAGCAGCTTAGTGCACTACGAGCAGTACTTC. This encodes CASSLVHYEQYF.

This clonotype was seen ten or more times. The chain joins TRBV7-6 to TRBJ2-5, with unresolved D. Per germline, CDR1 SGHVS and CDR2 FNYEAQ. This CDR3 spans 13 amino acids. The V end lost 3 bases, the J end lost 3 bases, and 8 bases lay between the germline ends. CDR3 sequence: CASSFAQKETQYF. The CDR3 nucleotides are TGTGCCAGCAGCTTTGCCCAGAAAGAGACCCAGTACTTC.

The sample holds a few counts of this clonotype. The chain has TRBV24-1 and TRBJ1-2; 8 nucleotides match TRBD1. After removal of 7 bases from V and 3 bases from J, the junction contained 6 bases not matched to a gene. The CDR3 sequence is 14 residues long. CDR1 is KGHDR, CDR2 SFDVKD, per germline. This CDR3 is CATSRTGGDYGYTF. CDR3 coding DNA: TGTGCCACCAGCCGTACAGGGGGGGACTATGGCTACACCTTC.

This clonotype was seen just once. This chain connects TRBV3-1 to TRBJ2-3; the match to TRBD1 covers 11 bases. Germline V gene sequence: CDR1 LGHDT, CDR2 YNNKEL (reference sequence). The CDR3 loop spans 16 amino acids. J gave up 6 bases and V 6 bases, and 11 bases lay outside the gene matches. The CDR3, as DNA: TGTGCCAGCAGTCAATCCGGGACAGGGGGTTCTGATACGCAGTATTTT. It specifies CASSQSGTGGSDTQYF.

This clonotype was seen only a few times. The CDR3 protein is CAWMGFTGQGTEAFF. The CDR3 DNA sequence: TGTGCCTGGATGGGGTTTACGGGACAGGGAACTGAAGCTTTCTTT. This chain connects TRBV30 to TRBJ1-1; 9 bases are a match to TRBD1. Unmatched junction bases numbered 11, after V lost 4 bases and J lost 5 bases. The CDR3 covers 15 residues. CDR1 GTSNPN and CDR2 SVGIG come from the germline V gene (reference sequence). The variable domain in full, completed from reference TRBV30 and TRBJ1-1, reads SQTIHQWPATLVQPVGSPLSLECTVEGTSNPNLYWYRQAAGRGLQLLFYSVGIGQISSEVPQNLSASRPQDRQFILSSKKLLLSDSGFYLCAWMGFTGQGTEAFFGQGTRLTVV.

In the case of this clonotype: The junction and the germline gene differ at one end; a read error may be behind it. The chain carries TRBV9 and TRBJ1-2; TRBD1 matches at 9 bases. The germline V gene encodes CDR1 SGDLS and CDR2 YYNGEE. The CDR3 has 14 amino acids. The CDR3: CANSSTGGAGGYTF. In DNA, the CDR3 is TGTGCCAACAGCTCCACAGGGGGCGCAGGGGGCTACACCTTC.

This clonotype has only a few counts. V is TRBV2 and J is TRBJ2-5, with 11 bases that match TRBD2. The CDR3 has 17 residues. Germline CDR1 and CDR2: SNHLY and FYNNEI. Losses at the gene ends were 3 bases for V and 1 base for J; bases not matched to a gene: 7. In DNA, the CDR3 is TGTGCCAGCAGTGACCTACTAGCGGGAGAGATCCAAGAGACCCAGTACTTC. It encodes CASSDLLAGEIQETQYF. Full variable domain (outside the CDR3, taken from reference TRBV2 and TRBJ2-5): EPEVTQTPSHQVTQMGQEVILRCVPISNHLYFYWYRQILGQKVEFLVSFYNNEISEKSEIFDDQFSVERPDGSNFTLKIRSTKLEDSAMYFCASSDLLAGEIQETQYFGPGTRLLVL.